These T cell receptor beta chains were read from a single sample in a study of blood T cell repertoires in COVID-19. This table comes from immunoSEQ multiplex PCR, and its TCRdb copy is limited to in-frame clones, with some not included. The sample comprises 350,000 to 500,000 clones, roughly 84% of which are singletons, and approximately 1.3% rests with the top ten. The sequenced material came from PBMCs or T cells enriched from blood (not recorded which). These receptors all stem from a woman aged 18-35 years who had been exposed to COVID-19. Both conserved end residues are part of each CDR3. A D gene is named only where the DNA matches it firmly. Clone size, where shown, is once, few, many, or a class for clones that have expanded.

J gene: TRBJ2-7; V gene: TRBV28; clone size: once; D gene: TRBD1; CDR3 DNA: TGTGCCAGCGTATCTCCGGGACAGCCGTTTGTGTACGAGCAGTACTTC; CDR3 protein: CASVSPGQPFVYEQYF
J gene: TRBJ2-7; V gene: TRBV5-1; clone size: .; D gene: TRBD2; CDR3 DNA: TGCGCCAGCAGCTTGGCCTTGGCTAGCGGGACTTACGAGCAGTACTTC; CDR3 protein: CASSLALASGTYEQYF
J gene: TRBJ2-2; V gene: TRBV29-1; clone size: .; D gene: .; CDR3 DNA: TGCAGCGGTCGAGGGGGTACGAACACCGGGGAGCTGTTTTTT; CDR3 protein: CSGRGGTNTGELFF
J gene: TRBJ2-2; V gene: TRBV27; clone size: .; D gene: TRBD1; CDR3 DNA: TGTGCCAGCAGTTTGGGAAATACAGGGGACACCGGGGAGCTGTTTTTT; CDR3 protein: CASSLGNTGDTGELFF
J gene: TRBJ1-1; V gene: TRBV4-1; clone size: .; D gene: .; CDR3 DNA: TGCGCCAGCAGCCAAGAATCCGGTCAGGGAGCTTTCTTT; CDR3 protein: CASSQESGQGAFF
J gene: TRBJ2-1; V gene: TRBV7-8; clone size: .; D gene: .; CDR3 DNA: TGTGCCAGCAGCTTAAGGACATATCTCTACAATGAGCAGTTCTTC; CDR3 protein: CASSLRTYLYNEQFF
J gene: TRBJ2-3; V gene: TRBV28; clone size: .; D gene: .; CDR3 DNA: TGTGCCAGCGGACTTATAGGAGATACGCAGTATTTT; CDR3 protein: CASGLIGDTQYF
J gene: TRBJ2-7; V gene: TRBV28; clone size: .; D gene: TRBD1; CDR3 DNA: TGTGCCAGCAACACACCCTCAACAGGGGGAGGATACGAGCAGTACTTC; CDR3 protein: CASNTPSTGGGYEQYF
J gene: TRBJ2-7; V gene: TRBV6-5; clone size: .; D gene: .; CDR3 DNA: TGTGCCAGCAGTTACTCGAACCGGGGGACCTACGAGCAGTACTTC; CDR3 protein: CASSYSNRGTYEQYF
J gene: TRBJ1-3; V gene: TRBV6-5; clone size: .; D gene: .; CDR3 DNA: TGTGCTAACAGGGCGAGCTCTGGAAACACCATATATTTT; CDR3 protein: CANRASSGNTIYF
J gene: TRBJ2-2; V gene: TRBV2; clone size: .; D gene: .; CDR3 DNA: TGTGCCAGCATACTTAACTCCGGGGCCGGGGAGCTGTTTTTT; CDR3 protein: CASILNSGAGELFF
J gene: TRBJ1-2; V gene: TRBV6-2/TRBV6-3; clone size: .; D gene: .; CDR3 DNA: TGTGCCAGCAGTTTCGGAGGGAACGGCTACACCTTC; CDR3 protein: CASSFGGNGYTF
J gene: TRBJ1-1; V gene: TRBV9; clone size: .; D gene: .; CDR3 DNA: TGTGCCAGCAGTATATCGGGACAGAACACTGAAGCTTTCTTT; CDR3 protein: CASSISGQNTEAFF
J gene: TRBJ1-6; V gene: TRBV6-5; clone size: .; D gene: .; CDR3 DNA: TGTGCCAGCAGTTACCATCCGAGTGAGTCACCCCTCCACTTT; CDR3 protein: CASSYHPSESPLHF
J gene: TRBJ1-4; V gene: TRBV2; clone size: .; D gene: .; CDR3 DNA: TGTGCCAGCACGGGGGGCAGGGGATACCCTAATGAAAAACTGTTTTTT; CDR3 protein: CASTGGRGYPNEKLFF
J gene: TRBJ2-3; V gene: TRBV4-2; clone size: .; D gene: TRBD2; CDR3 DNA: TGTGCCAGCAGCCAAGACGGGAGGGGCAGGGCCACAGATACGCAGTATTTT; CDR3 protein: CASSQDGRGRATDTQYF
J gene: TRBJ2-1; V gene: TRBV7-9; clone size: .; D gene: .; CDR3 DNA: TGTGCCAGCAGCCAGGGACTCCTCGCAGCAAACAATGAGCAGTTCTTC; CDR3 protein: CASSQGLLAANNEQFF
J gene: TRBJ2-7; V gene: TRBV4-2; clone size: .; D gene: .; CDR3 DNA: TGTGCCAGCAGCCAAGAACTAGTGTCCCCCTACGAGCAGTACTTC; CDR3 protein: CASSQELVSPYEQYF
J gene: TRBJ2-7; V gene: TRBV6-5; clone size: .; D gene: .; CDR3 DNA: TGTGCCAGCAGTCCGACCGGGATGGCCGCCTACGAGCAGTACTTC; CDR3 protein: CASSPTGMAAYEQYF
J gene: TRBJ2-1; V gene: TRBV10-2; clone size: .; D gene: .; CDR3 DNA: TGCGCCAGCAGTGAGGCGGTCGCGAGCCGAAGGGGGAATGAGCAGTTCTTC; CDR3 protein: CASSEAVASRRGNEQFF
J gene: TRBJ1-2; V gene: TRBV6-5; clone size: .; D gene: .; CDR3 DNA: TGTGCCGACTCAGTCGGGACTAACTATGGCTACACCTTC; CDR3 protein: CADSVGTNYGYTF
J gene: TRBJ1-2; V gene: TRBV6-5; clone size: .; D gene: .; CDR3 DNA: TGTGCCAGCAGGAGGACAATGGAAGGCTATGGCTACACCTTC; CDR3 protein: CASRRTMEGYGYTF
J gene: TRBJ1-2; V gene: TRBV7-9; clone size: .; D gene: .; CDR3 DNA: TGTGCCAGCAGCTTGGAGATCTCCTACACCTTC; CDR3 protein: CASSLEISYTF
J gene: TRBJ2-1; V gene: TRBV10-1; clone size: once; D gene: TRBD2; CDR3 DNA: TGCGCCAGCAGTGATCAAGCGGGAGAAGGGGAGCAGTTCTTC; CDR3 protein: CASSDQAGEGEQFF
J gene: TRBJ2-2; V gene: TRBV19; clone size: .; D gene: .; CDR3 DNA: TGTGCCAGTAGTATTCGTCAGGGAAGTACCGGGGAGCTGTTTTTT; CDR3 protein: CASSIRQGSTGELFF
J gene: TRBJ2-1; V gene: TRBV7-8; clone size: few; D gene: .; CDR3 DNA: TGTGCCAGCAGCTTACTTGTAGCGAACTCCTACAATGAGCAGTTCTTC; CDR3 protein: CASSLLVANSYNEQFF
J gene: TRBJ2-2; V gene: TRBV7-2; clone size: .; D gene: TRBD2; CDR3 DNA: TGTGCCAGCAGCTTAAGGACTAGCGGACCTACCGGGGAGCTGTTTTTT; CDR3 protein: CASSLRTSGPTGELFF
J gene: TRBJ2-3; V gene: TRBV14; clone size: .; D gene: .; CDR3 DNA: TGTGCCAGCAGCCAAGATCTTCCGGGGACGAGCGGGACAGATACGCAGTATTTT; CDR3 protein: CASSQDLPGTSGTDTQYF
J gene: TRBJ1-5; V gene: TRBV18; clone size: .; D gene: TRBD1; CDR3 DNA: TGTGCCAGCTCACCCCAGGGGGGATATAGCAATCAGCCCCAGCATTTT; CDR3 protein: CASSPQGGYSNQPQHF
J gene: TRBJ2-3; V gene: TRBV9; clone size: .; D gene: TRBD2; CDR3 DNA: TGTGCCAGCAGCGTAGGACTAGCGGGGGGGCCGGGTACAGATACGCAGTATTTT; CDR3 protein: CASSVGLAGGPGTDTQYF
J gene: TRBJ1-3; V gene: TRBV11-2; clone size: .; D gene: .; CDR3 DNA: TGTGCCAGCAGCGTCTCGAGCTCTGGAAACACCATATATTTT; CDR3 protein: CASSVSSSGNTIYF
J gene: TRBJ1-3; V gene: TRBV6-1; clone size: .; D gene: TRBD1; CDR3 DNA: TGTGCCAGCAGTGAAGCGCGACAGGGGGCGCGGAACACCATATATTTT; CDR3 protein: CASSEARQGARNTIYF
J gene: TRBJ1-1; V gene: TRBV6-2/TRBV6-3; clone size: .; D gene: .; CDR3 DNA: TGTGCCAGCAGTTACCCCCAGTATGGCACTGAAGCTTTCTTT; CDR3 protein: CASSYPQYGTEAFF
J gene: TRBJ2-7; V gene: TRBV10-1; clone size: .; D gene: .; CDR3 DNA: TGCGCCAGCAGTGGAGGGTCCTGGGACGAGCAGTACTTC; CDR3 protein: CASSGGSWDEQYF